The 28 T cell receptor beta chains reported below all come from one sample, sequenced in a study of cytomegalovirus exposure and HLA in healthy donors (dated by TCRdb to the late 2010s). The protocol used for the library was the immunoSEQ multiplex PCR assay. A mixture of 60 forward primers for TCR Vbeta segments and 13 reverse primers for TCR Jbeta segments was used in the multiplex PCR. The immuneACCESS repertoire file appears here via TCRdb, limited to in-frame rearrangements. These files lack a portion of the clones; in checked studies, under half of the deficit traces to unresolved V genes, and the cause of the others is not known. The sample contains about 150,000 clones, around 81% of them found a single time. Together, the top ten hold roughly 5.9% of the sample. Sequencing was done on a sample of PBMCs. The receptor set was obtained from a woman aged 40 to 49 in good health and CMV-seropositive.

V usage is TRBV27 and J usage is TRBJ1-2, with TRBD1 matching over 9 bases. The CDR3 runs 17 residues. The J segment lost 4 bases and the V segment lost 1 base, leaving 10 bases of the junction unmatched. In germline, CDR1 is MNHEY, CDR2 SMNVEV (reference sequence). The CDR3 nucleotides are TGTGCCAGCAGTTTATTCGTACAGGGGGCGTCCCCCTATGGCTACACCTTC. Protein sequence: CASSLFVQGASPYGYTF.

The chain has TRBV19 and TRBJ2-7; 10 bases match TRBD1. This CDR3 contains 16 residues. The germline CDR1 and CDR2 sequences are LNHDA and SQIVND (reference sequence). V shed 7 bases, J shed 0 bases, and the junction held 9 bases outside the gene matches. This CDR3 reads CASTPGTGASSYEQYF. CDR3 nucleotides: TGTGCCAGTACCCCGGGGACAGGGGCCAGCTCCTACGAGCAGTACTTC. Full variable domain (missing parts from reference TRBV19 and TRBJ2-7): DGGITQSPKYLFRKEGQNVTLSCEQNLNHDAMYWYRQDPGQGLRLIYYSQIVNDFQKGDIAEGYSVSREKKESFPLTVTSAQKNPTAFYLCASTPGTGASSYEQYFGPGTRLTVT.

The V and J genes are TRBV5-4 and TRBJ2-1; 11 bases are a match to TRBD2. Germline values: CDR1 SGHNT, CDR2 YYREEE (reference sequence). Trimming took 1 base from V and 3 from J; bases not matched to a gene: 6. This CDR3 comprises 17 residues. The CDR3 sequence: CASSLSSGRRDYNEQFF. In DNA form, the CDR3 reads TGTGCCAGCAGCTTGTCTAGCGGGAGGCGGGACTACAATGAGCAGTTCTTC.

V usage is TRBV29-1 and J usage is TRBJ2-1, with TRBD2 identical over 15 bases. The trim removed 3 bases at V and 6 bases at J, leaving 6 bases unmatched. Germline V gives CDR1 SQVTM, CDR2 ANQGSEA. There are 16 residues in the CDR3. The CDR3 region is CSVEGGTSGRLNEQFF. In DNA form, the CDR3 reads TGCAGCGTTGAGGGAGGGACTAGCGGGAGGCTCAATGAGCAGTTCTTC.

The chain recombines TRBV5-1 with TRBJ2-2, with TRBD2 matching 7 bases. V gave up 1 base and J gave up 5 bases; unmatched junction bases: 2. The CDR3 length is 14 residues. Per germline, CDR1 SGHRS and CDR2 YFSETQ. CDR3 DNA sequence: TGCGCCAGCAGCTTGAACGGGGGGACCGGGGAGCTGTTTTTT. Translating it yields CASSLNGGTGELFF. Based on the CDR3 plus reference TRBV5-1 and TRBJ2-2, the full variable domain is KAGVTQTPRYLIKTRGQQVTLSCSPISGHRSVSWYQQTPGQGLQFLFEYFSETQRNKGNFPGRFSGRQFSNSRSEMNVSTLELGDSALYLCASSLNGGTGELFFGEGSRLTVL.

This chain joins TRBV11-2 and TRBJ2-1, with TRBD2 identical over 12 bases. The CDR3 contains 15 residues. Germline V gene sequence: CDR1 SGHAT, CDR2 FQNNGV. Trimming at V came to 8 bases and at J to 5 bases, leaving 7 bases not matched to a gene. CDR3 amino acids: CASPGASGRDNEQFF. Written as DNA, the CDR3 is TGTGCCAGCCCGGGGGCTAGCGGGAGGGACAATGAGCAGTTCTTC.

The chain carries TRBV7-9 and TRBJ1-1; unclear D gene. The CDR3 is made up of 14 amino acids. Germline CDR1 reads SEHNR; CDR2 reads FQNEAQ (reference sequence). Deletions cut 3 bases from V and 3 bases from J, with 11 bases between. The CDR3, as DNA: TGTGCCAGCAGCTTGGACTCGCGGGACACTGAAGCTTTCTTT. Translation: CASSLDSRDTEAFF.

This clone came up once. V and J are TRBV6-5 and TRBJ1-1; 7 bases are shared with TRBD1. From germline, CDR1 is MNHEY and CDR2 SVGAGI. J was trimmed by 4 bases and V by 5 bases; bases with no gene match: 4. CDR3 length: 13 residues. DNA for the CDR3: TGTGCCAGCAGTCCAGGGGGGACCACTGAAGCTTTCTTT. This codes for CASSPGGTTEAFF.

This sequence joins TRBV5-1 and TRBJ1-1, with 7 bases lining up with TRBD1. Germline trimming cut 4 bases from V and 1 base from J; bases unmatched to any gene: 4. The CDR3 covers 14 residues. Germline V gene lookup returns CDR1 SGHRS and CDR2 YFSETQ. CDR3 sequence (DNA): TGCGCCAGCAGCCCGGGACAGCAGAACACTGAAGCTTTCTTT. It encodes CASSPGQQNTEAFF.

CDR3 sequence (DNA): TGTGCCAGCAGTTCACCCGGCGGGGGTGAGCAGTACTTC. Translating it yields CASSSPGGGEQYF. The rearrangement joins TRBV27 to TRBJ2-7, with TRBD2 matching over 7 bases. Germline values: CDR1 MNHEY, CDR2 SMNVEV (reference sequence). V lost 4 bases and J lost 7; bases outside the gene matches: 7. CDR3 length: 13 residues.

The chain has TRBV27 and TRBJ1-1; TRBD1 might be the D (5 bases). This CDR3 comprises 11 residues. Deletions cut 9 bases from V and 6 bases from J, with 11 bases between. Germline V gene sequence: CDR1 MNHEY, CDR2 SMNVEV (reference sequence). The CDR3 protein is CAREKTAEAFF. The CDR3 region has the DNA TGTGCCAGAGAAAAGACAGCTGAAGCTTTCTTT.

The V and J genes are TRBV19 and TRBJ1-1, with 7 bases aligning to TRBD1. The germline gives CDR1 LNHDA, CDR2 SQIVND (reference sequence). J was trimmed by 3 bases and V by 7 bases; bases with no gene match: 5. This CDR3 has 13 residues. The CDR3 DNA sequence: TGTGCCAGTACACAGGGGACCTACACTGAAGCTTTCTTT. Its protein product is CASTQGTYTEAFF.

The V call is TRBV5-8, the J call TRBJ2-3, with TRBD2 matching over 16 bases. The CDR3 covers 17 residues. The germline V gene encodes CDR1 SGHTS and CDR2 YDEGEE. V gave up 4 bases and J gave up 3 bases; unmatched junction bases: 5. CDR3 sequence reads: CASSAGTSGRGTDTQYF. CDR3 in DNA: TGTGCCAGCAGCGCGGGGACTAGCGGGAGGGGGACAGATACGCAGTATTTT.

The rearrangement joins TRBV13 to TRBJ1-5; TRBD1 agrees at 9 bases. The CDR3 is made up of 16 amino acids. Germline trimming cut 5 bases from V and 4 bases from J; bases unmatched to any gene: 9. The germline gives CDR1 PRHDT, CDR2 FYEKMQ (reference sequence). The CDR3 protein is CASSLGTGRQNQPQHF. The CDR3 region has the DNA TGTGCCAGCAGCCTCGGGACAGGGAGACAGAATCAGCCCCAGCATTTT.

The CDR3 bases are TGTGCCAGCAGCCCCTCCCCGGGGAAAGGGTTCTTC. It translates to CASSPSPGKGFF. This rearrangement joins TRBV14 to TRBJ2-1; TRBD2 might be the D (5 bases). The CDR3 consists of 12 residues. Germline V gene sequence: CDR1 SGHDN, CDR2 FVKESK. V shed 4 bases and J shed 15 bases, with 16 bases lying between them. The full variable domain, completed using reference TRBV14 and TRBJ2-1, is EAGVTQFPSHSVIEKGQTVTLRCDPISGHDNLYWYRRVMGKEIKFLLHFVKESKQDESGMPNNRFLAERTGGTYSTLKVQPAELEDSGVYFCASSPSPGKGFFGPGTRLTVL.

V usage is TRBV7-9 and J usage is TRBJ2-3, with D perhaps matching TRBD1 (6 bases). This CDR3 is built from 15 residues. The germline V and J ends were trimmed by 5 bases and 4 bases, with 16 bases remaining between them. CDR1 and CDR2 (germline): SEHNR, FQNEAQ (reference sequence). This CDR3 reads CASSRGSSLPDTQYF. The DNA for the CDR3 is TGTGCCAGCAGCAGGGGGAGCAGTCTTCCAGATACGCAGTATTTT.

V is TRBV28 and J is TRBJ2-5; D perhaps matches TRBD2 (5 bases). The CDR3 runs 15 residues. Trimming cost V 3 bases and J 4 bases, with 15 bases left between them. Germline V gives CDR1 MDHEN, CDR2 SYDVKM. The CDR3: CASSFPDYSVETQYF. The CDR3 DNA reads as TGTGCCAGCAGTTTTCCTGACTACAGTGTAGAGACCCAGTACTTC.

The gene calls are TRBV7-9 and TRBJ2-5, with 11 bases identical to TRBD2. The end of the DNA is better explained by TRBJ2-7, so the J call may be wrong. Germline CDR1 reads SEHNR; CDR2 reads FQNEAQ (reference sequence). This CDR3 spans 15 amino acids. The CDR3 coding sequence is TGTGCCAGCAGCTCTCTAGCGGGAGGACCCTACGAGCAGTACTTC. Residues: CASSSLAGGPYEQYF.

The chain combines TRBV30 with TRBJ2-6; the D gene is possibly TRBD2 (5 bases). The CDR3 is 17 residues long. Trimming cost V 0 bases and J 0 bases, with 12 bases left between them. Germline-derived CDR1 and CDR2 are GTSNPN and SVGIG (reference sequence). The CDR3 region has the DNA TGTGCCTGGAGTGTTACTAGGACCAGCTCTGGGGCCAACGTCCTGACTTTC. It translates to CAWSVTRTSSGANVLTF.

The chain carries TRBV27 and TRBJ2-3; 14 positions match TRBD2. CDR1 and CDR2 from the germline V gene are MNHEY and SMNVEV (reference sequence). Losses at the gene ends were 5 bases for V and 6 bases for J; bases not matched to a gene: 4. The CDR3 loop spans 15 amino acids. CDR3 amino acids: CASSARLAGGDTQYF. Here the CDR3 DNA reads TGTGCCAGCAGTGCTAGACTAGCGGGAGGGGATACGCAGTATTTT.

This sequence joins TRBV6-6 and TRBJ2-3; D is unclear. There are 14 residues in the CDR3. The germline CDR1 and CDR2 sequences are MNHNY and SVGAGI (reference sequence). Between the trimmed V and J ends, which lost 0 bases and 4 bases, there was a span of 8 bases. In DNA form, the CDR3 reads TGTGCCAGCAGTTACTCGAGTAGCCCAGATACGCAGTATTTT. This sequence encodes CASSYSSSPDTQYF.

The CDR3 sequence is CASSQGTGVNTIYF. For the CDR3, the DNA is TGCGCCAGCAGCCAAGGGACAGGGGTTAACACCATATATTTT. V usage is TRBV4-1 and J usage is TRBJ1-3, with 9 bases matching TRBD1. Per germline, CDR1 MGHRA and CDR2 YSYEKL. The CDR3 runs to 14 residues. V dropped 1 base and J dropped 7; count of bases not matched to a gene: 2.

The chain uses TRBV10-3 and TRBJ2-2; 12 positions agree with TRBD1. The V gene end was trimmed by 6 bases and the J gene end by 6 bases; junction bases not matched to a gene: 2. CDR3 size: 14 residues. Germline-derived CDR1 and CDR2 are ENHRY and SYGVKD. Here the CDR3 reads CAIRGQGASGELFF. The CDR3 coding sequence is TGTGCCATCAGGGGACAGGGGGCGTCCGGGGAGCTGTTTTTT.

This rearrangement joins TRBV9 to TRBJ2-3, with 7 bases fitting TRBD2. The CDR3 is 16 amino acids. The germline V gene has CDR1 SGDLS and CDR2 YYNGEE. Trimming removed 0 bases from V and 0 bases from J; junction bases left unmatched: 4. The CDR3, as DNA: TGTGCCAGCAGCGTAGAAGATAGCGGGAGCACAGATACGCAGTATTTT. This translates into CASSVEDSGSTDTQYF.

The chain recombines TRBV11-1 with TRBJ2-7; no clear D. The CDR3 is 13 amino acids. With 3 bases removed from V and 2 bases from J, the gap between germline ends came to 8 bases. CDR1 is SGHAT and CDR2 is FQDESV in the germline V gene (reference sequence). CDR3 sequence reads: CASSLSRTYEQYF. CDR3 DNA: TGTGCCAGCAGCTTGTCCAGGACCTACGAGCAGTACTTC.

V and J are TRBV2 and TRBJ2-6; D is possibly TRBD1 (5 bases). The V gene's germline CDR1 is SNHLY and CDR2 FYNNEI. V was shortened by 5 bases and J by 2 bases, with 13 bases between the two germline ends. CDR3 size: 16 residues. The CDR3 DNA reads TGTGCCAGCAGTCCCCAGGGTCGGGCTGGGGCCAACGTCCTGACTTTC. It is translated as CASSPQGRAGANVLTF.

The chain is built from TRBV30 and TRBJ2-4; D unresolved. Germline-derived CDR1 and CDR2 are GTSNPN and SVGIG (reference sequence). V was cut by 0 bases and J by 7 bases, with 13 bases left in between. The CDR3 loop spans 14 amino acids. The CDR3 protein is CAWSVQSGGNIQYF. The CDR3 bases are TGTGCCTGGAGTGTACAATCGGGTGGGAACATTCAGTACTTC.

The rearrangement uses TRBV5-1 and TRBJ2-1; no firm D call. The germline CDR1 and CDR2 sequences are SGHRS and YFSETQ. V lost 4 bases, J lost 0 bases, and 8 bases lay in between. The CDR3 sequence is 14 residues long. CDR3 in DNA: TGCGCCAGCAGCAGCCTGAGCTCCTACAATGAGCAGTTCTTC. Its translation: CASSSLSSYNEQFF.